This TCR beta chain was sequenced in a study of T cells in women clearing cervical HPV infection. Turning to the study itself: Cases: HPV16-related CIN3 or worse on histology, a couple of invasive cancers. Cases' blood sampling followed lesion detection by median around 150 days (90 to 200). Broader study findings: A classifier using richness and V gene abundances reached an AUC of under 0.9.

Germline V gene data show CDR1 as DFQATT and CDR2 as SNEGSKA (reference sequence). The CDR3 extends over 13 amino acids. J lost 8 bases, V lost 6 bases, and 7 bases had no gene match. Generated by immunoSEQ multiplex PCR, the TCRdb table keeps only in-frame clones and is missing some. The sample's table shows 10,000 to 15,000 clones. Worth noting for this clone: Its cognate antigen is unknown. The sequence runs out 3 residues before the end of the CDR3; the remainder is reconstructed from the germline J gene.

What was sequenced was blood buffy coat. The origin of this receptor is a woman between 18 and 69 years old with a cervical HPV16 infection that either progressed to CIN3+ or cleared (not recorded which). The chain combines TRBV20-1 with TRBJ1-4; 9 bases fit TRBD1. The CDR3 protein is CSARDREGEKLFF. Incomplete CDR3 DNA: TGCAGTGCAAGGGACAGGGAGGGGGAAAAA.